This T cell receptor beta chain was sequenced for a study of blood T cell repertoires in COVID-19. Participants, roughly 18 to 90 years old, spanned 24 US areas. As originally analysed: By means of reference gene primer amplification, nucleated cell counts were estimated. The table came from immunoSEQ multiplex PCR; TCRdb's copy has only in-frame clones and leaves some out. Clonal size and the V and J genes are those of that table, whereas D and trimming came from the DNA. The sample lists under 150,000 clones, 84% occurring once. CDR1 LGHDT and CDR2 YNNKEL come from the germline V gene (reference sequence). The V segment lost 3 bases and the J segment 5 bases; nucleotides outside the gene matches: 9. The CDR3 has 15 residues.

The chain recombines TRBV3-1 (or the pseudogene TRBV3-2) with TRBJ2-5; 7 bases are shared with TRBD1. The origin of this receptor is a man aged 35 to 55 with acute COVID-19. Sequencing was carried out using PBMCs or T cells enriched from blood (not recorded which). The CDR3: CASSHLTGIGETQYF. In DNA form, the CDR3 reads TGTGCCAGCAGCCATCTGACAGGGATAGGGGAGACCCAGTACTTC.